This is a list of T cell receptor beta chains from one sample in a study of blood T cell repertoires in COVID-19. Profiled with immunoSEQ multiplex PCR; TCRdb holds only in-frame clones, not every one. The table has approximately 150,000 clones, approximately 89% seen once. Source material: peripheral blood. Receptors originate from a human donor in a cohort sampled during active COVID-19. CDR3s include the opening cysteine and the closing phenylalanine or tryptophan. The D gene is left open where the match is weak. Size is omitted from some rows. Given values are once, few, many or a class for expanded clones.

j_gene: TRBJ2-1
d_gene: .
v_gene: TRBV9
abundance: .
CDR3aa: CASSPRRPPGGNEQFF
CDR3nt: TGTGCCAGCAGCCCGAGGAGACCCCCCGGGGGAAATGAGCAGTTCTTC

j_gene: TRBJ1-6
d_gene: TRBD1
v_gene: TRBV14
abundance: .
CDR3aa: CASSLTGGIYDSPLHF
CDR3nt: TGTGCCAGCAGTCTAACAGGGGGCATTTATGATTCACCCCTCCACTTT

j_gene: TRBJ1-3
d_gene: .
v_gene: TRBV9
abundance: .
CDR3aa: CASSVAGRGGSGNTIYF
CDR3nt: TGTGCCAGCAGCGTAGCCGGGAGGGGGGGTTCTGGAAACACCATATATTTT

j_gene: TRBJ2-1
d_gene: .
v_gene: TRBV6-6
abundance: .
CDR3aa: CASSYGATAYNEQFF
CDR3nt: TGTGCCAGCAGTTACGGGGCCACAGCATACAATGAGCAGTTCTTC

j_gene: TRBJ2-7
d_gene: .
v_gene: TRBV11-2
abundance: .
CDR3aa: CASSLWGGQGYEQYF
CDR3nt: TGTGCCAGCAGCTTGTGGGGGGGGCAGGGCTACGAGCAGTACTTC

j_gene: TRBJ2-5
d_gene: .
v_gene: TRBV7-6
abundance: .
CDR3aa: CASSQGQRQETQYF
CDR3nt: TGTGCCAGCAGCCAGGGCCAAAGGCAAGAGACCCAGTACTTC

j_gene: TRBJ2-2
d_gene: .
v_gene: TRBV4-1
abundance: .
CDR3aa: CASSQDGPNTGELFF
CDR3nt: TGCGCCAGCAGCCAAGATGGCCCTAACACCGGGGAGCTGTTTTTT

j_gene: TRBJ1-3
d_gene: .
v_gene: TRBV25-1
abundance: .
CDR3aa: CAVNPGETLESGNTIYF
CDR3nt: TGTGCCGTAAATCCGGGGGAAACTTTGGAATCTGGAAACACCATATATTTT

j_gene: TRBJ2-3
d_gene: TRBD1
v_gene: TRBV2
abundance: .
CDR3aa: CAGQGRVTDTQYF
CDR3nt: TGTGCCGGACAGGGTAGGGTTACAGATACGCAGTATTTT

j_gene: TRBJ1-1
d_gene: TRBD1
v_gene: TRBV5-4
abundance: few
CDR3aa: CASSPTQGLNTEAFF
CDR3nt: TGTGCCAGCAGCCCCACACAGGGGTTGAACACTGAAGCTTTCTTT

j_gene: TRBJ1-2
d_gene: TRBD1
v_gene: TRBV6-6
abundance: once
CDR3aa: CASSYSGQVYGYTF
CDR3nt: TGTGCCAGCAGTTACTCGGGACAGGTCTATGGCTACACCTTC

j_gene: TRBJ2-1
d_gene: TRBD1
v_gene: TRBV11-3
abundance: .
CDR3aa: CASSGRQGENEQFF
CDR3nt: TGTGCCAGCAGTGGTAGGCAGGGGGAAAATGAGCAGTTCTTC

j_gene: TRBJ1-2
d_gene: TRBD1
v_gene: TRBV18
abundance: .
CDR3aa: CASSGRDRGDYGYTF
CDR3nt: TGTGCCAGCTCAGGCCGGGACAGGGGGGACTATGGCTACACCTTC

j_gene: TRBJ1-2
d_gene: .
v_gene: TRBV29-1
abundance: once
CDR3aa: CSVEEFRDSHRGYTF
CDR3nt: TGCAGCGTTGAAGAATTCCGCGACTCGCACCGTGGCTACACCTTC

j_gene: TRBJ2-1
d_gene: .
v_gene: TRBV7-9
abundance: .
CDR3aa: CASSHDVREQFF
CDR3nt: TGTGCCAGCAGCCACGATGTCAGGGAGCAGTTCTTC

j_gene: TRBJ1-1
d_gene: .
v_gene: TRBV29-1
abundance: .
CDR3aa: CSVRTTGLGTEAFF
CDR3nt: TGCAGCGTTCGAACCACAGGGTTGGGCACTGAAGCTTTCTTT

j_gene: TRBJ2-3
d_gene: .
v_gene: TRBV5-1
abundance: .
CDR3aa: CASSLDTNTDTQYF
CDR3nt: TGCGCCAGCAGCTTGGACACTAACACAGATACGCAGTATTTT

j_gene: TRBJ2-5
d_gene: .
v_gene: TRBV7-8
abundance: .
CDR3aa: CASSLTLGRETQYF
CDR3nt: TGTGCCAGCAGCTTAACTTTGGGGCGAGAGACCCAGTACTTC

j_gene: TRBJ2-3
d_gene: TRBD1
v_gene: TRBV27
abundance: .
CDR3aa: CASSLLDRASTDTQYF
CDR3nt: TGTGCCAGCAGTTTACTGGACAGGGCTAGCACAGATACGCAGTATTTT

j_gene: TRBJ2-3
d_gene: TRBD2
v_gene: TRBV14
abundance: .
CDR3aa: CASSQDRLRGADTQYF
CDR3nt: TGTGCCAGCAGCCAAGATCGGTTACGGGGGGCAGATACGCAGTATTTT

j_gene: TRBJ2-3
d_gene: TRBD1
v_gene: TRBV5-4
abundance: .
CDR3aa: CASSLDRGLTDTQYF
CDR3nt: TGTGCCAGCAGCTTGGACAGGGGATTGACAGATACGCAGTATTTT

j_gene: TRBJ2-2
d_gene: .
v_gene: TRBV9
abundance: .
CDR3aa: CASSVEADIQANTGELFF
CDR3nt: TGTGCCAGCAGCGTAGAGGCCGATATACAGGCGAACACCGGGGAGCTGTTTTTT

j_gene: TRBJ2-5
d_gene: TRBD2
v_gene: TRBV9
abundance: once
CDR3aa: CASSGVGTSQETQYF
CDR3nt: TGTGCCAGCAGCGGAGTCGGGACTAGCCAAGAGACCCAGTACTTC

j_gene: TRBJ1-4
d_gene: TRBD1
v_gene: TRBV7-8
abundance: .
CDR3aa: CASSRDREEKLFF
CDR3nt: TGTGCCAGCAGCCGCGACAGGGAAGAAAAACTGTTTTTT

j_gene: TRBJ1-3
d_gene: .
v_gene: TRBV6-5
abundance: .
CDR3aa: CASSYSMAEGNTIYF
CDR3nt: TGTGCCAGCAGTTACTCGATGGCGGAAGGAAACACCATATATTTT

j_gene: TRBJ2-5
d_gene: .
v_gene: TRBV5-4
abundance: .
CDR3aa: CASSQGLQETQYF
CDR3nt: TGTGCCAGCAGCCAGGGACTTCAAGAGACCCAGTACTTC

j_gene: TRBJ1-1
d_gene: TRBD1
v_gene: TRBV2
abundance: .
CDR3aa: CASSGTGRGTEAFF
CDR3nt: TGTGCCAGCAGTGGGACAGGTCGGGGCACTGAAGCTTTCTTT

j_gene: TRBJ2-5
d_gene: TRBD2
v_gene: TRBV7-2
abundance: .
CDR3aa: CASSLFFLRGGRETQYF
CDR3nt: TGTGCCAGCAGCTTATTTTTCTTGCGGGGGGGCCGGGAGACCCAGTACTTC

j_gene: TRBJ1-6
d_gene: TRBD1
v_gene: TRBV3-1/TRBV3-2
abundance: few
CDR3aa: CASSRTGRHSPLHF
CDR3nt: TGTGCCAGCAGTCGGACAGGGCGACATTCACCCCTCCACTTT

j_gene: TRBJ2-7
d_gene: TRBD1
v_gene: TRBV29-1
abundance: .
CDR3aa: CSVGSWGQTYEQYF
CDR3nt: TGCAGCGTTGGATCTTGGGGACAGACCTACGAGCAGTACTTC

j_gene: TRBJ2-5
d_gene: .
v_gene: TRBV29-1
abundance: .
CDR3aa: CSVELGRWETQYF
CDR3nt: TGCAGCGTTGAACTAGGAAGGTGGGAGACCCAGTACTTC

j_gene: TRBJ2-1
d_gene: .
v_gene: TRBV27
abundance: .
CDR3aa: CASSSGDPRNEQFF
CDR3nt: TGTGCCAGCAGTTCGGGAGACCCCCGCAATGAGCAGTTCTTC

j_gene: TRBJ2-2
d_gene: .
v_gene: TRBV7-2
abundance: .
CDR3aa: CASSLVSEAGELFF
CDR3nt: TGTGCCAGCAGCTTAGTTTCGGAGGCCGGGGAGCTGTTTTTT

j_gene: TRBJ1-1
d_gene: .
v_gene: TRBV4-3
abundance: once
CDR3aa: CASSQVLFRAGTEAFF
CDR3nt: TGCGCCAGCAGCCAAGTCCTTTTTAGGGCGGGCACTGAAGCTTTCTTT

j_gene: TRBJ2-5
d_gene: TRBD1
v_gene: TRBV30
abundance: .
CDR3aa: CAWRGQGATQYF
CDR3nt: TGTGCCTGGAGAGGACAGGGGGCGACCCAGTACTTC

j_gene: TRBJ1-2
d_gene: .
v_gene: TRBV30
abundance: .
CDR3aa: CAQPSPRGYGYTF
CDR3nt: TGTGCCCAACCAAGCCCGCGGGGCTATGGCTACACCTTC

j_gene: TRBJ2-7
d_gene: TRBD2
v_gene: TRBV15
abundance: .
CDR3aa: CATSRDLAGGEYEQYF
CDR3nt: TGTGCCACCAGCAGAGATCTAGCGGGGGGTGAGTACGAGCAGTACTTC

j_gene: TRBJ2-5
d_gene: .
v_gene: TRBV2
abundance: .
CDR3aa: CASSVAGWTETQYF
CDR3nt: TGTGCCAGCAGTGTGGCAGGGTGGACAGAGACCCAGTACTTC

j_gene: TRBJ2-1
d_gene: TRBD2
v_gene: TRBV5-6
abundance: .
CDR3aa: CASSSGLAGEIYNEQFF
CDR3nt: TGTGCCAGCAGCTCCGGACTAGCGGGGGAGATATACAATGAGCAGTTCTTC

j_gene: TRBJ1-1
d_gene: .
v_gene: TRBV27
abundance: .
CDR3aa: CASSLRQDTEAFF
CDR3nt: TGTGCCAGCAGTCTAAGACAGGACACTGAAGCTTTCTTT

j_gene: TRBJ2-7
d_gene: TRBD1
v_gene: TRBV3-1/TRBV3-2
abundance: .
CDR3aa: CASSHIGTAAGYEQYF
CDR3nt: TGTGCCAGCAGCCATATCGGGACAGCCGCCGGCTACGAGCAGTACTTC

j_gene: TRBJ2-7
d_gene: .
v_gene: TRBV5-8
abundance: few
CDR3aa: CASSSDSSYEQYF
CDR3nt: TGTGCCAGCAGCTCCGACAGCTCCTACGAGCAGTACTTC

j_gene: TRBJ2-7
d_gene: TRBD2
v_gene: TRBV7-8
abundance: .
CDR3aa: CASSLIARGGHEQYF
CDR3nt: TGTGCCAGCAGCTTAATTGCGCGGGGGGGGCACGAGCAGTACTTC